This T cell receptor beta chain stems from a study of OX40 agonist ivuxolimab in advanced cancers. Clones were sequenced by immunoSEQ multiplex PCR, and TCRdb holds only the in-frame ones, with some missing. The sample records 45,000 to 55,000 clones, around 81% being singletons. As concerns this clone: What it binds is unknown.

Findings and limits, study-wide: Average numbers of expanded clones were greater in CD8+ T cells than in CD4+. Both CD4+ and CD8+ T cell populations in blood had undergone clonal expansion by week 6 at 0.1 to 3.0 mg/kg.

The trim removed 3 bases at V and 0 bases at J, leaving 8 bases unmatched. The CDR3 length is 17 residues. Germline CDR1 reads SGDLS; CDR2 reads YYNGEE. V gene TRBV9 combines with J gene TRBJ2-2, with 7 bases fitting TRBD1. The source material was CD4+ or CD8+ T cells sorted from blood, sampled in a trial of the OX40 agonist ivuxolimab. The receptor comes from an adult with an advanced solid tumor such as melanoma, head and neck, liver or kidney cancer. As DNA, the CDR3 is TGTGCCAGCAGCGGACTTACCGGGACAGCGAACACCGGGGAGCTGTTTTTT. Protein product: CASSGLTGTANTGELFF.